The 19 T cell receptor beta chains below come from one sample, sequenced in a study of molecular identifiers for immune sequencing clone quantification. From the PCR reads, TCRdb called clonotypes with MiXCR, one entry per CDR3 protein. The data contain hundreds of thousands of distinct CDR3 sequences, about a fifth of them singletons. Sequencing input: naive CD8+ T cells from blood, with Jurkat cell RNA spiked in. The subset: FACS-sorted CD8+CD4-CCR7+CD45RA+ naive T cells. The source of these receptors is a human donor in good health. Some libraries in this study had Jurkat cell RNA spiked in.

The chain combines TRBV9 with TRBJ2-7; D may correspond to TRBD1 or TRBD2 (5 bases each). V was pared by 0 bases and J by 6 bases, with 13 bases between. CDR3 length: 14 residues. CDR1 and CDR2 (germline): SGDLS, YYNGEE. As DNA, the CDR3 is TGTGCCAGCAGCGTAGGGGCAGGGACCTGCGAGCAGTACTTC. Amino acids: CASSVGAGTCEQYF.

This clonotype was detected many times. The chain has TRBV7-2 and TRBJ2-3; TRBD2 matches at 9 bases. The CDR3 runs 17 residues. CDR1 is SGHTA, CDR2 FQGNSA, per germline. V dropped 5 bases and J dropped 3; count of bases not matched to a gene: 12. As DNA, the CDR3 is TGTGCCAGCAGCATCTCGGGGCCTAGCGGGGTGACAGATACGCAGTATTTT. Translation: CASSISGPSGVTDTQYF. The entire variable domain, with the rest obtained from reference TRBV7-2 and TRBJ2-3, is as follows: GAGVSQSPSNKVTEKGKDVELRCDPISGHTALYWYRQSLGQGLEFLIYFQGNSAPDKSGLPSDRFSAERTGGSVSTLTIQRTQQEDSAVYLCASSISGPSGVTDTQYFGPGTRLTVL.

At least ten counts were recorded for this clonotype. The CDR3, as DNA: TGTGCCAGCAGCTTGGGGACAGGACAAAGCACAGATACGCAGTATTTT. Translated, it gives CASSLGTGQSTDTQYF. The rearrangement uses TRBV5-6 and TRBJ2-3, with TRBD1 identical over 7 bases. V lost 0 bases to trimming and J lost 0 bases; unmatched junction nucleotides: 4. The V gene's germline CDR1 is SGHDT and CDR2 YYEEEE. The CDR3 is 16 amino acids.

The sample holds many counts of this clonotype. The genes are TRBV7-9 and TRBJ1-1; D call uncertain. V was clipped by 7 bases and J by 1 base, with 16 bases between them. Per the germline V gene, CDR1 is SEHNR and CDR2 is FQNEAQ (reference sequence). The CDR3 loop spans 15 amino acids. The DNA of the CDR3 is TGTGCCAGCACCGGCGCGGTGAGCTCGAACACTGAAGCTTTCTTT. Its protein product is CASTGAVSSNTEAFF. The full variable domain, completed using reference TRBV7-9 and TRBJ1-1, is DTGVSQNPRHKITKRGQNVTFRCDPISEHNRLYWYRQTLGQGPEFLTYFQNEAQLEKSRLLSDRFSAERPKGSFSTLEIQRTEQGDSAMYLCASTGAVSSNTEAFFGQGTRLTVV.

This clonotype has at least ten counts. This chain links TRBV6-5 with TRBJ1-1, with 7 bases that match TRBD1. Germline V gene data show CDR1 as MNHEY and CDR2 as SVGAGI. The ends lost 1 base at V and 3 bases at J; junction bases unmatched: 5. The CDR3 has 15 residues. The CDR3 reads CASSYLTGPDTEAFF. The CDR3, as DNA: TGTGCCAGCAGTTACTTGACAGGGCCGGACACTGAAGCTTTCTTT.

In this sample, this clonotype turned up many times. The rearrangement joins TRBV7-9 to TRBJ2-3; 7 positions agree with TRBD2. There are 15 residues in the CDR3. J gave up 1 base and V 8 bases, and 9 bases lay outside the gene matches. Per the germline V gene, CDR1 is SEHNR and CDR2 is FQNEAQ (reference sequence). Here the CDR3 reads CASCNGLEGTDTQYF. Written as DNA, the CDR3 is TGTGCCAGCTGCAATGGACTAGAGGGCACAGATACGCAGTATTTT.

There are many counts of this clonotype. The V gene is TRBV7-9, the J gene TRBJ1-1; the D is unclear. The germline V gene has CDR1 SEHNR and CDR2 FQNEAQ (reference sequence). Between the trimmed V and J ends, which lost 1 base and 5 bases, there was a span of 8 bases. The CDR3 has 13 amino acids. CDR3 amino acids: CASSLVFWTEAFF. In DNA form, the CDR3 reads TGTGCCAGCAGCTTAGTTTTTTGGACTGAAGCTTTCTTT. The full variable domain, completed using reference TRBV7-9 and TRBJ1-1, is DTGVSQNPRHKITKRGQNVTFRCDPISEHNRLYWYRQTLGQGPEFLTYFQNEAQLEKSRLLSDRFSAERPKGSFSTLEIQRTEQGDSAMYLCASSLVFWTEAFFGQGTRLTVV.

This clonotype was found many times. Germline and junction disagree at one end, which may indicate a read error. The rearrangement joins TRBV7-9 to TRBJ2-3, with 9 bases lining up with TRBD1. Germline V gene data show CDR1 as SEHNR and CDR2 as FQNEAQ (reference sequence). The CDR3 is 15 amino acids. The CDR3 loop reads CASSSTTGGTDTQYF. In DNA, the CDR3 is TGTGCCAGCAGCTCGACCACAGGGGGCACGGATACGCAGTATTTT.

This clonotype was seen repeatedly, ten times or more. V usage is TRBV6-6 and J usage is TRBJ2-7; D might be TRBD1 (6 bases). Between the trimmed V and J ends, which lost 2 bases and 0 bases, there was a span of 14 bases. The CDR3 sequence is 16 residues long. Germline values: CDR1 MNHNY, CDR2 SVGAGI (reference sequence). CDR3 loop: CASSYPDSLSSYEQYF. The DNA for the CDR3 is TGTGCCAGCAGTTACCCGGACAGTTTGTCCTCCTACGAGCAGTACTTC.

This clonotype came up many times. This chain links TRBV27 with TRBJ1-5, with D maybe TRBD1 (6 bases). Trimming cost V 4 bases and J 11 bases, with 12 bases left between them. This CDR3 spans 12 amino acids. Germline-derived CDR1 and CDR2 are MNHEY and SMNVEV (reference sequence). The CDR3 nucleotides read TGTGCCAGCAGTTCAGGGGAAGGGGCCCAGCATTTT. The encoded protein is CASSSGEGAQHF.

In nucleotides, the CDR3 is TGTGCCACCAGACGCCCCGGGACTAGACGTAACACCGGGGAGCTGTTTTTT. Translated: CATRRPGTRRNTGELFF. The chain is built from TRBV11-2 and TRBJ2-2, with 8 bases that match TRBD2. Germline V gene lookup returns CDR1 SGHAT and CDR2 FQNNGV. V shed 10 bases and J 2 bases; nucleotides not matched to a gene: 15. The CDR3 totals 17 residues. The variable domain in full, completed from reference TRBV11-2 and TRBJ2-2, reads EAGVAQSPRYKIIEKRQSVAFWCNPISGHATLYWYQQILGQGPKLLIQFQNNGVVDDSQLPKDRFSAERLKGVDSTLKIQPAKLEDSAVYLCATRRPGTRRNTGELFFGEGSRLTVL.

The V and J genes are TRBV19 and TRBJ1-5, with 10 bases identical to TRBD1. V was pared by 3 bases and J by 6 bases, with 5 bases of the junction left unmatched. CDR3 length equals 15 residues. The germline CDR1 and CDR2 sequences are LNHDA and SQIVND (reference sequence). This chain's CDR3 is CASSIGDRGVQPQHF. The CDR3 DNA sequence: TGTGCCAGTAGTATCGGGGACAGGGGTGTTCAGCCCCAGCATTTT.

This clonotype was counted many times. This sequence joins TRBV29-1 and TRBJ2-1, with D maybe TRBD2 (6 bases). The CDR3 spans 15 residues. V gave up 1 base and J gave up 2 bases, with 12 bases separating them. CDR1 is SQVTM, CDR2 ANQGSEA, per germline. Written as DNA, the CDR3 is TGCAGCGTTGAAGTAAGTCTAGCGACCTACAATGAGCAGTTCTTC. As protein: CSVEVSLATYNEQFF.

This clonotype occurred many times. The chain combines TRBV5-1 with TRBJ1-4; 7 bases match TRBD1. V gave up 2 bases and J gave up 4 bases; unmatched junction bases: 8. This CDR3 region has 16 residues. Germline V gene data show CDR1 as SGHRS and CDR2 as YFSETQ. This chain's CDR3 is CASSLRRQGYNEKLFF. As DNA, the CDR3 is TGCGCCAGCAGCTTACGACGACAGGGTTATAATGAAAAACTGTTTTTT. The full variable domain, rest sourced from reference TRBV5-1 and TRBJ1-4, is KAGVTQTPRYLIKTRGQQVTLSCSPISGHRSVSWYQQTPGQGLQFLFEYFSETQRNKGNFPGRFSGRQFSNSRSEMNVSTLELGDSALYLCASSLRRQGYNEKLFFGSGTQLSVL.

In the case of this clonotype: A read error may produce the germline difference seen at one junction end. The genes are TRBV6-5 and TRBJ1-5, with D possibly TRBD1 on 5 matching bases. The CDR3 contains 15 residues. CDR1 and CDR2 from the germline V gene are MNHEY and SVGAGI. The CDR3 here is CASSPQENGNQPRHF. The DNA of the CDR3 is TGTGCCAGCAGCCCACAGGAAAATGGCAATCAGCCCCGGCATTTT.

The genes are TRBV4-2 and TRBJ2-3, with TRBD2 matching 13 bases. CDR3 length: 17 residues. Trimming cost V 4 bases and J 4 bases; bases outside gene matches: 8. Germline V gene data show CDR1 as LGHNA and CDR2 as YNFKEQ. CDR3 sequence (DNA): TGTGCCAGCAGCCCCTCCAGGACTAGCGGGAGTCCAGATACGCAGTATTTT. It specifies CASSPSRTSGSPDTQYF.

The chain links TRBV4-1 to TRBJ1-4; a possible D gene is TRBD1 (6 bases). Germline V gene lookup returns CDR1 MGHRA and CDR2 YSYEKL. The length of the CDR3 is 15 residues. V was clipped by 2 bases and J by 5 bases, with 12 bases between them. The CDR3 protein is CASSQIQQGNEKLFF. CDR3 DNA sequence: TGCGCCAGCAGCCAAATACAACAGGGCAATGAAAAACTGTTTTTT.

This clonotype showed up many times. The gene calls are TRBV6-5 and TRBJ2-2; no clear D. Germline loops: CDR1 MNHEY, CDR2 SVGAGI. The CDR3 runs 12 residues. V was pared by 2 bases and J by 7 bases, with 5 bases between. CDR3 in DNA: TGTGCCAGCAGTTACACGGGCGGGGAGCTGTTTTTT. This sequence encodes CASSYTGGELFF.

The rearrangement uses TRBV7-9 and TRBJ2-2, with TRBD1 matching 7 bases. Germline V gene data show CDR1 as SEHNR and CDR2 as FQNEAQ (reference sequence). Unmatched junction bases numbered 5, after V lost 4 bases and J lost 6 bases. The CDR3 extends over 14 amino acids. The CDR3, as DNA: TGTGCCAGCAGCTCCCCCGGGACAGCCGGGGAGCTGTTTTTT. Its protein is CASSSPGTAGELFF.